These 30 T cell receptor beta chains were sequenced from one sample in a study of shared T cell receptors in the human thymus. TCRdb's table, derived via immunoSEQ multiplex PCR, lists solely in-frame clones and lacks some. The sample carries over 450,000 clones, about 80% recorded once. The data were also submitted as part of a second study, on human thymus T cells.

Sample: thymocytes. The receptor set was obtained from a boy younger than two with a congenital heart defect.

This clone was seen more than once but under ten times. This chain joins TRBV19 and TRBJ1-4; D unresolved. Trimming shortened V by 3 bases and J by 6 bases, and 14 bases separated the two germline ends. CDR3 length: 15 amino acids. The V gene's germline CDR1 is LNHDA and CDR2 SQIVND (reference sequence). CDR3 in amino acids: CASSMVRVEDEKLFF. In DNA form, the CDR3 reads TGTGCCAGTAGTATGGTGAGGGTTGAGGATGAAAAACTGTTTTTT.

A note on this clone: This same CDR3 is encoded by further DNA sequences in the sample. V is TRBV6-5 and J is TRBJ1-2; tentatively, D is TRBD1 (5 bases). V lost 2 bases, J lost 7 bases, and 5 bases lay in between. The CDR3 length is 11 residues. Germline V gene sequence: CDR1 MNHEY, CDR2 SVGAGI. CDR3 residues: CASSYRGGYTF. In DNA form, the CDR3 reads TGTGCCAGCAGTTACAGGGGTGGCTACACCTTC.

The chain combines TRBV27 with TRBJ1-5; TRBD1 matches 10 bases. Germline V CDR1 and CDR2: MNHEY, SMNVEV (reference sequence). The CDR3 has 14 amino acids. The V segment lost 4 bases and the J segment 8 bases; nucleotides outside the gene matches: 5. CDR3 amino acids: CASSYDRGREPQHF. The CDR3 region has the DNA TGTGCCAGCAGTTACGACAGGGGGCGGGAGCCCCAGCATTTT.

The chain has TRBV6-4 and TRBJ2-7; TRBD2 matches 11 bases. Germline loops: CDR1 MRHNA, CDR2 SNTAGT. The CDR3 extends over 15 amino acids. The trim removed 6 bases at V and 7 bases at J, leaving 11 bases unmatched. CDR3 DNA sequence: TGTGCCAGCAGCTCCCCCTGCCTAGCGGGGGGAGAGCAGTACTTC. The encoded protein is CASSSPCLAGGEQYF.

The rearrangement links TRBV15 to TRBJ1-1; D is uncertain. CDR1 is LNHNV and CDR2 is YYDKDF in the germline V gene (reference sequence). The V gene lost 4 bases and the J gene lost 0 bases, with 9 bases spanning the gap. CDR3 size: 14 residues. The CDR3 loop reads CATSIVRMNTEAFF. CDR3 bases: TGTGCCACCAGCATAGTCAGGATGAACACTGAAGCTTTCTTT.

The rearrangement uses TRBV28 and TRBJ2-1; D unclear. V lost 8 bases to trimming and J lost 8 bases, with 13 bases between them. CDR1 and CDR2 from the germline V gene are MDHEN and SYDVKM. The CDR3 consists of 12 residues. Here the CDR3 DNA reads TGTGCCAGCCGCCGGTGGAGCTATGAGCAGTTCTTC. Its translation: CASRRWSYEQFF.

This chain joins TRBV21-1 and TRBJ2-3; TRBD2 is the table's D call and was not checked against the DNA. TRBV21-1 is given as a pseudogene. The CDR3 runs 18 residues. The CDR3 loop reads CASSKEGGPSGSGDTQYF. CDR3 bases: TGTGCCAGCAGCAAAGAGGGGGGCCCTAGCGGGAGCGGAGATACGCAGTATTTT.

The V and J genes are TRBV1 and TRBJ2-1; the listed D gene, TRBD1, was not tested against the DNA. TRBV1 is classified as a pseudogene. The CDR3 totals 21 residues. The CDR3 DNA follows: TGCACCAGCAGCCAACGTCCCCGTTCCTTTCACAGGGGCCACGGATACAATGAGCAGTTCTTC. Translation gives CTSSQRPRSFHRGHGYNEQFF.

The gene calls are TRBV2 and TRBJ2-6; 9 bases map to TRBD1. CDR3 size: 17 residues. In germline, CDR1 is SNHLY, CDR2 FYNNEI. Germline trimming cut 6 bases from V and 0 bases from J; bases unmatched to any gene: 6. The CDR3 sequence is CASRTGTGPSGANVLTF. The CDR3 nucleotides are TGTGCCAGCAGGACCGGGACAGGGCCCTCTGGGGCCAACGTCCTGACTTTC.

The J gene is TRBJ2-1, the V gene TRBV27, with TRBD2 matching over 7 bases. Losses at the gene ends were 8 bases for V and 4 bases for J; bases not matched to a gene: 8. Looked up from germline, CDR1 is MNHEY and CDR2 is SMNVEV (reference sequence). The CDR3 is made up of 14 amino acids. The CDR3 sequence: CASPLWGGYNEQFF. CDR3 DNA: TGTGCCAGCCCCCTTTGGGGGGGGTACAATGAGCAGTTCTTC.

The J gene is TRBJ2-1, the V gene TRBV10-3; TRBD1 agrees at 9 bases. J was trimmed by 7 bases and V by 4 bases; bases with no gene match: 11. The CDR3 has 16 residues. In germline, CDR1 is ENHRY, CDR2 SYGVKD. The CDR3 DNA is TGTGCCATCAGTGGTCGAGGGGACAGGGAGGTGAATGAGCAGTTCTTC. Protein: CAISGRGDREVNEQFF.

This clone was seen a handful of times. V gene TRBV18 combines with J gene TRBJ2-5, with D perhaps TRBD1 (5 bases). The CDR3 totals 13 residues. CDR1 is KGHSH and CDR2 is LQKENI in the germline V gene. V lost 0 bases, J lost 3 bases, and 5 bases lay in between. The CDR3 protein is CASSPPGEETQYF. DNA for the CDR3: TGTGCCAGCTCACCACCAGGGGAAGAGACCCAGTACTTC. The variable domain in full, with the rest retrieved from reference TRBV18 and TRBJ2-5, is NAGVMQNPRHLVRRRGQEARLRCSPMKGHSHVYWYRQLPEEGLKFMVYLQKENIIDESGMPKERFSAEFPKEGPSILRIQQVVRGDSAAYFCASSPPGEETQYFGPGTRLLVL.

The chain uses TRBV5-1 and TRBJ2-7, with TRBD2 matching over 16 bases. The CDR3 has 15 residues. The ends lost 4 bases at V and 2 bases at J; junction bases unmatched: 0. Germline V gene sequence: CDR1 SGHRS, CDR2 YFSETQ. The CDR3 here is CASSGTSGRAYEQYF. The CDR3 DNA reads TGCGCCAGCAGCGGGACTAGCGGGAGGGCCTACGAGCAGTACTTC.

The rearrangement uses TRBV7-9 and TRBJ2-7; 12 nucleotides align to TRBD2. The CDR3 covers 15 residues. From germline, CDR1 is SEHNR and CDR2 FQNEAQ (reference sequence). V lost 4 bases and J lost 1; bases outside the gene matches: 2. For the CDR3, the DNA is TGTGCCAGCAGCTACGGACTAGCGGGATCCTACGAGCAGTACTTC. Protein: CASSYGLAGSYEQYF.

This clone was counted a single time. The rearrangement links TRBV4-2 to TRBJ2-1; 10 positions agree with TRBD2. Germline loops: CDR1 LGHNA, CDR2 YNFKEQ. With V trimmed by 3 bases and J by 9 bases, 23 bases remained unmatched. The CDR3 sequence is 20 residues long. CDR3 amino acids: CASSHRGRRASGSPTGEQFF. The CDR3 region has the DNA TGTGCCAGCAGCCACAGGGGGCGGAGGGCTAGCGGGAGCCCTACCGGTGAGCAGTTCTTC.

This chain connects TRBV28 to TRBJ2-7; TRBD2 agrees at 7 bases. The length of the CDR3 is 15 residues. Losses at the gene ends were 5 bases for V and 0 bases for J; bases not matched to a gene: 7. The germline gives CDR1 MDHEN, CDR2 SYDVKM. The CDR3 nucleotides are TGTGCCAGCAGTAGGGAGCGGGGCCACTCCTACGAGCAGTACTTC. This encodes CASSRERGHSYEQYF.

The chain has TRBV11-3 and TRBJ2-3; TRBD2 aligns across 7 bases. Germline V gene data show CDR1 as SGHNT and CDR2 as YENEEA. The V and J ends lost 5 bases and 5 bases, in that order; junction bases with no gene match: 13. The length of the CDR3 is 16 residues. The CDR3 DNA is TGTGCCAGCAGCCCTAGGGTGGCGGGAGCGTTAGATACGCAGTATTTT. This sequence encodes CASSPRVAGALDTQYF. The full variable domain, rest sourced from reference TRBV11-3 and TRBJ2-3, is EAGVVQSPRYKIIEKKQPVAFWCNPISGHNTLYWYLQNLGQGPELLIRYENEEAVDDSQLPKDRFSAERLKGVDSTLKIQPAELGDSAVYLCASSPRVAGALDTQYFGPGTRLTVL.

V usage is TRBV21-1 and J usage is TRBJ1-2; the listed D gene, TRBD1, was not tested against the DNA. TRBV21-1 is given as a pseudogene. The CDR3 runs to 19 residues. CDR3 in DNA: TGTGCCAGCAGCAAGCGTGGTGAGGGGGCGCGTCCCTCTAGTTCCGGCTACACCTTC. Amino acids: CASSKRGEGARPSSSGYTF.

The CDR3 here is CASSQVWERYNEQFF. The CDR3 DNA reads TGCGCCAGCAGCCAAGTGTGGGAGCGGTACAATGAGCAGTTCTTC. This chain joins TRBV4-1 and TRBJ2-1; D is possibly TRBD2 (5 bases). This CDR3 is 15 amino acids long. Trimming left V 1 base short and J 4 bases short, with 11 bases between. CDR1 and CDR2 (germline): MGHRA, YSYEKL.

The chain joins TRBV11-3 to TRBJ2-7, with D possibly matching TRBD1 (6 bases). V lost 4 bases, J lost 3 bases, and 16 bases lay in between. The germline CDR1 and CDR2 sequences are SGHNT and YENEEA. This CDR3 region has 15 residues. The CDR3 DNA follows: TGTGCCAGCAGCTCGTCCGGGACAACCAGCTACGAGCAGTACTTC. Translation: CASSSSGTTSYEQYF.

V usage is TRBV27 and J usage is TRBJ2-3; perhaps TRBD1 as D (7 bases). V lost 5 bases to trimming and J lost 4 bases, with 22 bases between them. Germline CDR1 is MNHEY and CDR2 is SMNVEV (reference sequence). This CDR3 is built from 17 residues. The CDR3 nucleotides are TGTGCCAGCAGTCCCTCCCGACAGGGACTCTTATCAGATACGCAGTATTTT. Translating gives CASSPSRQGLLSDTQYF.

The V call is TRBV19, the J call TRBJ1-5; 12 positions match TRBD1. Germline loops: CDR1 LNHDA, CDR2 SQIVND (reference sequence). The CDR3 spans 18 residues. J gave up 7 bases and V 9 bases, and 19 bases lay outside the gene matches. CDR3 in DNA: TGTGCCAGCCCGCTTAGGGGTGGGGGACAGGGGGCAGAACAGCCCCAGCATTTT. Translated: CASPLRGGGQGAEQPQHF.

The rearrangement links TRBV10-3 to TRBJ2-2; 8 bases are shared with TRBD2. The germline CDR1 and CDR2 sequences are ENHRY and SYGVKD. Trimming removed 5 bases from V and 3 bases from J; junction bases left unmatched: 8. The CDR3 covers 16 residues. CDR3 nucleotides: TGTGCCATCAGTAATAGCGGGACCGGGGACACCGGGGAGCTGTTTTTT. Protein product: CAISNSGTGDTGELFF.

This chain joins TRBV15 and TRBJ2-3; D is possibly TRBD2 (5 bases). V gave up 1 base and J gave up 6 bases, with 17 bases separating them. Germline CDR1 is LNHNV and CDR2 is YYDKDF (reference sequence). The CDR3 spans 16 residues. CDR3 sequence (DNA): TGTGCCACCAGCAGAGCCCTTAGGAGGACCGGGGATACGCAGTATTTT. Encoded protein: CATSRALRRTGDTQYF.

V and J are TRBV11-2 and TRBJ2-7; 7 positions match TRBD1. The junction had 9 bases not matched to a gene; V was cut back by 5 bases and J by 2 bases. Germline CDR1 reads SGHAT; CDR2 reads FQNNGV. This CDR3 comprises 15 residues. This CDR3 reads CASSTPTGTPYEQYF. In nucleotides, the CDR3 is TGTGCCAGCAGCACACCGACAGGGACCCCCTACGAGCAGTACTTC.

The CDR3 is CASNAGTGGNQPQHF. For the CDR3, the DNA is TGTGCCAGCAATGCTGGGACAGGGGGGAATCAGCCCCAGCATTTT. This chain links TRBV6-1 with TRBJ1-5; 11 nucleotides align to TRBD1. V dropped 7 bases and J dropped 4; count of bases not matched to a gene: 6. The CDR3 is made up of 15 amino acids. The germline V gene has CDR1 MNHNS and CDR2 SASEGT.

This chain connects TRBV4-1 to TRBJ2-7; 9 bases map to TRBD2. The V gene's germline CDR1 is MGHRA and CDR2 YSYEKL. Trimming took 6 bases from V and 0 from J; bases not matched to a gene: 6. The CDR3 is made up of 15 amino acids. This CDR3 reads CASSLAGSSSYEQYF. CDR3 DNA sequence: TGCGCCAGCAGTCTAGCGGGGTCAAGCTCCTACGAGCAGTACTTC.

The chain has TRBV2 and TRBJ1-3; no firm D call. Trimming cost V 1 base and J 4 bases, with 11 bases left between them. The CDR3 contains 15 residues. CDR1 is SNHLY, CDR2 FYNNEI, per germline. CDR3 in amino acids: CASSEVALTGNTIYF. CDR3 DNA sequence: TGTGCCAGCAGTGAAGTAGCCCTCACGGGAAACACCATATATTTT.

The V and J genes are TRBV28 and TRBJ2-1, with TRBD1 matching over 7 bases. This CDR3 comprises 15 residues. Germline V gene data show CDR1 as MDHEN and CDR2 as SYDVKM. Germline trimming cut 11 bases from V and 6 bases from J; bases unmatched to any gene: 16. CDR3 nucleotides: TGTGCCCACTCGGGCCGGCAGGGGGAGATCAATGAGCAGTTCTTC. It codes for CAHSGRQGEINEQFF. The full variable domain, with the rest looked up from reference TRBV28 and TRBJ2-1, is DVKVTQSSRYLVKRTGEKVFLECVQDMDHENMFWYRQDPGLGLRLIYFSYDVKMKEKGDIPEGYSVSREKKERFSLILESASTNQTSMYLCAHSGRQGEINEQFFGPGTRLTVL.

The chain is built from TRBV9 and TRBJ2-3; D gene unclear. V was trimmed by 0 bases and J by 5 bases, leaving 10 bases between them. The CDR3 has 14 residues. In germline, CDR1 is SGDLS, CDR2 YYNGEE. The CDR3 bases are TGTGCCAGCAGCGTAGGTGCTCCGGGAGATACGCAGTATTTT. Amino acids: CASSVGAPGDTQYF.